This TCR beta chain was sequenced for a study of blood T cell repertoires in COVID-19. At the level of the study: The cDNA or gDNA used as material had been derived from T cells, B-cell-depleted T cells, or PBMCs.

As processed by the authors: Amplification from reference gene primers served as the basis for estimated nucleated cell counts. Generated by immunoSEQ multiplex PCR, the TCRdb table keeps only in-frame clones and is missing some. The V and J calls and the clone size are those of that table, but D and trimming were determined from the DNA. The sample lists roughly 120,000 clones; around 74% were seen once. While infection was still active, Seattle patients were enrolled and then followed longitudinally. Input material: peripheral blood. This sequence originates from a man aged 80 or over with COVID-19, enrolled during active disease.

CDR3 coding DNA: TGCGCCAGCAGCCGGGGACAGGGGGCGGGAGGAGAGACCCAGTACTTC. Translation: CASSRGQGAGGETQYF. This rearrangement joins TRBV4-1 to TRBJ2-5, with 12 bases lining up with TRBD1. This CDR3 spans 16 amino acids. V lost 4 bases and J lost 4; bases outside the gene matches: 7. Germline CDR1 is MGHRA and CDR2 is YSYEKL.